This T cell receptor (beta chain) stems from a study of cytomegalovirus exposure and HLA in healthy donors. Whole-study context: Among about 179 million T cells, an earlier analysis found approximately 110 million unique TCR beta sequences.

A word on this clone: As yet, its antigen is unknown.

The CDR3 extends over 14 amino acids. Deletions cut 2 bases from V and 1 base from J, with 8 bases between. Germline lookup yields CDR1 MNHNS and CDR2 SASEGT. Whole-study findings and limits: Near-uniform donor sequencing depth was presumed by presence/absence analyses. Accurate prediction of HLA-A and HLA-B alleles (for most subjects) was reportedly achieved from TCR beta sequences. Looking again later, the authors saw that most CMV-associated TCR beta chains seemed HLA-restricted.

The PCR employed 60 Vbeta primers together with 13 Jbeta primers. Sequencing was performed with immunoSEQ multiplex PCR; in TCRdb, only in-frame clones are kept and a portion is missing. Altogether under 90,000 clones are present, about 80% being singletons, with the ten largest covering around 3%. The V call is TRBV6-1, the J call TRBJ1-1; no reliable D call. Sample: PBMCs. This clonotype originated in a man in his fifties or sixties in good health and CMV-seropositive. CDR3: CASSESGGNTEAFF. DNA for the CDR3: TGTGCCAGCAGTGAATCGGGAGGGAACACTGAAGCTTTCTTT.